This TCR beta chain was profiled in a study of blood T cell repertoires in COVID-19. The CDR3 spans 13 residues. CDR1 and CDR2 (germline): SEHNR, FQNEAQ (reference sequence). The V end was cut by 1 base, the J end by 9 bases, with 12 bases between. Ages ranged from roughly 18 to 100 years, with residence in approximately 25 US areas. The method was immunoSEQ multiplex PCR; TCRdb's version includes in-frame clones alone and lacks a portion of them. The sample lists about 380,000 clones; 88% were seen once. The sequenced sample was PBMCs or T cells enriched from blood (not recorded which). The chain links TRBV7-9 to TRBJ1-2; maybe TRBD1 (6 bases). This receptor was obtained from a woman aged 18-30 years who had recovered from COVID-19. Here the CDR3 reads CASSLEGTRSYTF. The CDR3 nucleotides are TGTGCCAGCAGCTTAGAAGGGACAAGGAGCTACACCTTC.